A selection of T cell receptor beta chains follows, all from one sample in a study of blood T cells in healthy people across ages. TCRdb called the 5' RACE reads again in MiXCR, with one record for every CDR3 protein. This sample has hundreds of thousands of distinct CDR3 sequences, with about 30% found just once. Material for sequencing was blood. These receptors originate from a woman over 75 in good health. Both conserved end residues are part of each CDR3. The order of the fields is clone size, V gene, J gene, CDR3 length, D gene, CDR3 DNA, CDR3 protein. The D gene is left open where the match is weak. Clone size, where shown, is once, few, many, or a class for clones that have expanded.

size: few
V: TRBV5-1
J: TRBJ1-1
length: 13
D: NA
DNA: TGCGCCAGCAGCTTGGCGGCTGCCACTGAAGCTTTCTTT
CDR3: CASSLAAATEAFF

size: many
V: TRBV7-8
J: TRBJ2-7
length: 14
D: NA
DNA: TGTGCCAGCAGCTTAGCCGGCAGGGGCGACGAGCAGTACTTC
CDR3: CASSLAGRGDEQYF

size: NA
V: TRBV5-6
J: TRBJ2-2
length: 19
D: TRBD2
DNA: TGTGCCAGCAGCTTGGATCTAGCGGGGGCCCCGGGGGACACCGGGGAGCTGTTTTTT
CDR3: CASSLDLAGAPGDTGELFF

size: few
V: TRBV9
J: TRBJ1-1
length: 14
D: NA
DNA: TGTGCCAGCAGCGGGCTTAAAGGAAACACTGAAGCTTTCTTT
CDR3: CASSGLKGNTEAFF

size: many
V: TRBV6-2/TRBV6-3
J: TRBJ1-5
length: 15
D: NA
DNA: TGTGCCAGCAGTTACTCCCCCGGCTGGTCTCAGCCCCAGCATTTT
CDR3: CASSYSPGWSQPQHF

size: many
V: TRBV5-1
J: TRBJ1-1
length: 14
D: TRBD1
DNA: TGCGCCAGCAGCCCATGGACAGGCCACACTGAAGCTTTCTTT
CDR3: CASSPWTGHTEAFF

size: NA
V: TRBV30
J: TRBJ1-2
length: 13
D: NA
DNA: TGTGCCTGGAGCCCCCCCCCGCTCTATGGCTACACCTTC
CDR3: CAWSPPPLYGYTF

size: many
V: TRBV18
J: TRBJ2-1
length: 14
D: NA
DNA: TGTGCCAGCTCACCAAGGGAGGGGGTCGGTGAGCAGTTCTTC
CDR3: CASSPREGVGEQFF

size: NA
V: TRBV19
J: TRBJ2-3
length: 15
D: NA
DNA: TGTGCCAGTACCCCAAATGACAGACACACAGATACGCAGTATTTT
CDR3: CASTPNDRHTDTQYF

size: many
V: TRBV6-1
J: TRBJ1-2
length: 14
D: NA
DNA: TGTGCCAGCAGGGCCCCGGGGGGCAGCCATGGCTACACCTTC
CDR3: CASRAPGGSHGYTF

size: many
V: TRBV7-2
J: TRBJ1-2
length: 14
D: TRBD1
DNA: TGTGCCAGCAGCTTATTCAAGACAGGGGATGGCTACACCTTC
CDR3: CASSLFKTGDGYTF

size: once
V: TRBV20-1
J: TRBJ2-1
length: 14
D: NA
DNA: TGCAGTGCTAGAGGAGGGGCGGGATACAATGAGCAGTTCTTC
CDR3: CSARGGAGYNEQFF

size: many
V: TRBV25-1
J: TRBJ2-1
length: 15
D: NA
DNA: TGTGCCAGCAGTGGTCTAATCACCGGCCACAATGAGCAGTTCTTC
CDR3: CASSGLITGHNEQFF

size: many
V: TRBV20-1
J: TRBJ2-1
length: 13
D: NA
DNA: TGCAGTGCTAGTACCGTGCCAGCTTATGAGCAGTTCTTC
CDR3: CSASTVPAYEQFF

size: NA
V: TRBV5-4
J: TRBJ2-5
length: 16
D: TRBD2
DNA: TGTGCCAGCAGCGCCAGACTAGCGGGGGGCCAAGAGACCCAGTACTTC
CDR3: CASSARLAGGQETQYF

size: NA
V: TRBV7-9
J: TRBJ1-4
length: 15
D: NA
DNA: TGTGCCAGCAGCTTAGGAGGACAACGTTCTGAAAAACTGTTTTTT
CDR3: CASSLGGQRSEKLFF

size: NA
V: TRBV7-9
J: TRBJ1-2
length: 15
D: TRBD1
DNA: TGTGCCAGCAGCTCCGGCGGGACAGGGGGCTATGGCTACACCTTC
CDR3: CASSSGGTGGYGYTF

size: NA
V: TRBV12-3/TRBV12-4
J: TRBJ1-3
length: 16
D: TRBD1
DNA: TGTGCCAGCAGTTTAGGCTCCAGGGGGACTGGAAACACCATATATTTT
CDR3: CASSLGSRGTGNTIYF